This T cell receptor (beta chain) originates from a study of human T cells and chemical hapten exposure. Specified time point: pre-sensitization, week 0. The treatment was: therapeutic diphenylcyclopropenone sensitization with weekly scalp DPC. This clonotype was observed a few times. TCRdb fed the RACE reads into MiXCR, producing one record per CDR3 protein. The data show 270,000 or so distinct CDR3 sequences, 7.5% to 9% seen once. This CDR3 comprises 13 residues. V was shortened by 4 bases and J by 6 bases, with 10 bases between the two germline ends. CDR1 and CDR2 (germline): SNHLY, FYNNEI. Sequenced here: whole blood, sampled in connection with sensitization to the hapten diphenylcyclopropenone (DPC). The chain couples TRBV2 to TRBJ2-1; weak D call: TRBD2 (6 bases). This TCR derives from a man aged 18 to 30 with alopecia areata. Some clones in this sample may be carry-over from other donors' samples. The CDR3 sequence is CASSAQGGNEQFF. In nucleotides, the CDR3 is TGTGCCAGCAGTGCCCAGGGAGGCAATGAGCAGTTCTTC.